The 29 T cell receptor beta chains in this list originate from one sample, sequenced in a study of T cell responses to AZD1222 COVID-19 vaccine (dated by TCRdb to about 2021). Libraries were constructed by the immunoSEQ multiplex PCR assay. Drawn from immuneACCESS, this table holds only the in-frame rearrangements with V and J called that TCRdb kept. Clones are partly lost; checked studies trace under half to an unresolved V gene and leave the rest unexplained. This sample is represented by about 130,000 clones; over 85% of them were singletons. 6.5% to 8% of the sample comes from the top ten. Reading the label with the study, this specimen's time point is: about 28 days (+/-7) after the second vaccine dose. The sample in question was peripheral blood, obtained 28 days after the second AZD1222 dose. The receptors here all came from an adult who received the AZD1222 COVID-19 vaccine.

The chain is built from TRBV6-5 and TRBJ1-2; 9 positions match TRBD1. The junction had 12 bases not matched to a gene; V was cut back by 7 bases and J by 6 bases. This CDR3 has 15 residues. CDR1 is MNHEY and CDR2 is SVGAGI in the germline V gene. The CDR3 spells CASTLLGGQGNGYTF. DNA of the CDR3: TGTGCCAGCACCTTACTCGGGGGACAGGGTAATGGCTACACCTTC.

The chain links TRBV6-5 to TRBJ1-2; possibly TRBD1 for D (6 bases). Trimming pared 0 bases from V and 5 bases from J, leaving 13 bases between. The CDR3 totals 15 residues. Per the germline V gene, CDR1 is MNHEY and CDR2 is SVGAGI. Here the CDR3 DNA reads TGTGCCAGCAGTTACTCCCAGGGGATCAGTTATGGCTACACCTTC. The encoded protein is CASSYSQGISYGYTF.

The chain employs TRBV4-1 and TRBJ2-5; D could derive from TRBD1 or TRBD2 (5 bases each). The CDR3 is made up of 15 amino acids. The germline CDR1 and CDR2 sequences are MGHRA and YSYEKL. Trimming shortened V by 5 bases and J by 6 bases, and 19 bases separated the two germline ends. CDR3 loop: CASSAVLGERQTQYF. Here the CDR3 DNA reads TGCGCCAGCAGCGCAGTCCTGGGGGAAAGGCAGACCCAGTACTTC.

The chain uses TRBV3-1 (or the pseudogene TRBV3-2) and TRBJ2-7; D is ambiguous. The length of the CDR3 is 13 residues. CDR1 LGHDT and CDR2 YNNKEL come from the germline V gene (reference sequence). V lost 4 bases and J 4 bases, leaving 11 bases between the germline ends. The CDR3 region is CASSRTSWYEQYF. DNA of the CDR3: TGTGCCAGCAGCCGGACCAGTTGGTACGAGCAGTACTTC.

This chain links TRBV7-2 with TRBJ1-6; no definite D call. CDR1 SGHTA and CDR2 FQGNSA come from the germline V gene. V was trimmed by 2 bases and J by 0 bases, leaving 14 bases between them. The CDR3 covers 18 residues. CDR3 loop: CASSLSVFSSSYNSPLHF. In DNA form, the CDR3 reads TGTGCCAGCAGCTTATCCGTCTTCTCTAGCTCCTATAATTCACCCCTCCACTTT.

The V gene is TRBV9, the J gene TRBJ2-1, with D possibly being TRBD1 or TRBD2 (5 bases each). V lost 3 bases and J 10 bases, leaving 17 bases between the germline ends. CDR3 length: 14 amino acids. Germline V CDR1 and CDR2: SGDLS, YYNGEE. Written as DNA, the CDR3 is TGTGCCAGCAGCGATGGGGACCAGGAGATGGAGCAGTTCTTC. As protein: CASSDGDQEMEQFF.

In nucleotides, the CDR3 is TGCAGCGTTGAACAGTCGGCCTATGGCTACACCTTC. Translation gives CSVEQSAYGYTF. The chain employs TRBV29-1 and TRBJ1-2; D remains ambiguous. In germline, CDR1 is SQVTM, CDR2 ANQGSEA. Trimming shortened V by 2 bases and J by 4 bases, and 8 bases separated the two germline ends. The CDR3 sequence is 12 residues long.

This clone was counted a single time. The chain couples TRBV18 to TRBJ2-7, with 8 nucleotides matching TRBD1. Germline assignment: CDR1 KGHSH and CDR2 LQKENI. This CDR3 has 13 amino acids. Losses at the gene ends were 2 bases for V and 12 bases for J; bases not matched to a gene: 9. The CDR3 region is CASSPADRGYRYF. The CDR3 nucleotides are TGTGCCAGCTCACCAGCCGACAGGGGATATCGGTACTTC.

This clone appeared once. The same CDR3 also results from other DNA sequences found in this sample. CDR3 bases: TGCGCCAGCAGCCCAGACAGGGGTAGCAATCAGCCCCAGCATTTT. It yields the protein CASSPDRGSNQPQHF. The V call is TRBV4-1, the J call TRBJ1-5, with 8 bases lining up with TRBD1. CDR1 and CDR2 from the germline V gene are MGHRA and YSYEKL. V trimming: 4 bases; J trimming: 0 bases; junction bases outside the gene matches: 2. The CDR3 loop spans 15 amino acids.

The chain uses TRBV7-9 and TRBJ2-1; D gene ambiguous. Germline V gene lookup returns CDR1 SEHNR and CDR2 FQNEAQ (reference sequence). This CDR3 is built from 12 residues. Trimming pared 1 base from V and 9 bases from J, leaving 7 bases between. The CDR3 nucleotides read TGTGCCAGCAGCTTAGTAAACGGTGAGCAGTTCTTC. It encodes CASSLVNGEQFF.

This clone was seen only once. A read error is possible here, since a much larger clone lies one base away. V gene TRBV4-2 combines with J gene TRBJ1-3; possibly TRBD1 for D (5 bases). V was trimmed by 2 bases and J by 1 base, leaving 6 bases between them. The CDR3 consists of 14 residues. Per the germline V gene, CDR1 is LGHNA and CDR2 is YNFKEQ. CDR3 loop: CASSQSGSGNTIYF. CDR3 bases: TGTGCCAGCAGCCAATCAGGGTCTGGAAACACCATATATTTT.

This chain connects TRBV7-7 to TRBJ1-5, with no clear D. Germline V gene sequence: CDR1 SSHAT, CDR2 FNYEAQ (reference sequence). This CDR3 is built from 14 residues. The CDR3: CATLGPISNQPQHF. Here the CDR3 DNA reads TGTGCTACCTTAGGCCCCATTAGCAATCAGCCCCAGCATTTT. The entire variable domain, with the rest obtained from reference TRBV7-7 and TRBJ1-5, is as follows: GAGVSQSPRYKVTKRGQDVTLRCDPISSHATLYWYQQALGQGPEFLTYFNYEAQPDKSGLPSDRFSAERPEGSISTLTIQRTEQRDSAMYRCATLGPISNQPQHFGDGTRLSIL.

V and J are TRBV19 and TRBJ1-5; TRBD1 might be the D (5 bases). Germline V CDR1 and CDR2: LNHDA, SQIVND (reference sequence). The CDR3 extends over 14 amino acids. Trimming left V 2 bases short and J 5 bases short, with 10 bases between. The CDR3 DNA follows: TGTGCCAGTAGTATACAGGGCGTTTATCAGCCCCAGCATTTT. Amino acid sequence: CASSIQGVYQPQHF. The whole variable domain, remainder taken from reference TRBV19 and TRBJ1-5, is DGGITQSPKYLFRKEGQNVTLSCEQNLNHDAMYWYRQDPGQGLRLIYYSQIVNDFQKGDIAEGYSVSREKKESFPLTVTSAQKNPTAFYLCASSIQGVYQPQHFGDGTRLSIL.

This rearrangement joins TRBV4-1 to TRBJ2-2, with a possible D match to TRBD1 (6 bases). The CDR3 consists of 16 residues. The germline V gene has CDR1 MGHRA and CDR2 YSYEKL. Trimming pared 0 bases from V and 6 bases from J, leaving 14 bases between. CDR3 bases: TGCGCCAGCAGCCAAGATCGATATGGGGGCGCCGGGGAGCTGTTTTTT. It codes for CASSQDRYGGAGELFF.

As DNA, the CDR3 is TGTGCCAGCAGTACTACAGGGTACGATTTCTTT. The encoded protein is CASSTTGYDFF. The genes are TRBV28 and TRBJ1-1; D perhaps matches TRBD1 (6 bases). Trimming left V 5 bases short and J 13 bases short, with 14 bases between. This CDR3 spans 11 amino acids. CDR1 and CDR2 (germline): MDHEN, SYDVKM.

This clone was seen just once. The chain has TRBV7-9 and TRBJ1-2; 10 nucleotides align to TRBD1. CDR1 and CDR2 (germline): SEHNR, FQNEAQ (reference sequence). The junction had 15 bases not matched to a gene; V was cut back by 3 bases and J by 8 bases. This CDR3 spans 17 amino acids. The CDR3 region has the DNA TGTGCCAGCAGCTTTGGGTTCTTGGGACAGGGGATAGACGGCTACACCTTC. This gives the protein CASSFGFLGQGIDGYTF. The full variable domain, in which reference TRBV7-9 and TRBJ1-2 provide the parts outside the CDR3, is DTGVSQNPRHKITKRGQNVTFRCDPISEHNRLYWYRQTLGQGPEFLTYFQNEAQLEKSRLLSDRFSAERPKGSFSTLEIQRTEQGDSAMYLCASSFGFLGQGIDGYTFGSGTRLTVV.

The rearrangement uses TRBV12-3 or TRBV12-4 and TRBJ1-1; D gene unclear. V lost 10 bases and J lost 4, with 10 bases in between. CDR3 size: 11 residues. The CDR3 spells CATITSTEAFF. The CDR3 region has the DNA TGTGCCACTATCACCTCCACTGAAGCTTTCTTT.

The V gene is TRBV3-1 (or the pseudogene TRBV3-2), the J gene TRBJ1-2; tentatively, D is TRBD1 (6 bases). Trimming shortened V by 2 bases and J by 5 bases, and 24 bases separated the two germline ends. Germline lookup yields CDR1 LGHDT and CDR2 YNNKEL (reference sequence). The CDR3 is made up of 18 amino acids. The CDR3 region has the DNA TGTGCCAGCAGCCAAAACCTCGGAGTCCAGGGGAAAGAGTATGGCTACACCTTC. This translates into CASSQNLGVQGKEYGYTF.

The chain carries TRBV7-3 and TRBJ1-6, with TRBD1 matching over 7 bases. The CDR3 is made up of 14 amino acids. J gave up 8 bases and V 4 bases, and 5 bases lay outside the gene matches. CDR1 is SGHTA and CDR2 is FQGTGA in the germline V gene. The CDR3 region has the DNA TGTGCCAGCAGCTCGACAGGGAGGGATTCACCCCTCCACTTT. Translation: CASSSTGRDSPLHF.

The chain recombines TRBV5-5 with TRBJ2-2; unclear D gene. Germline V lookup: CDR1 SGHKS, CDR2 YYEKEE (reference sequence). Trimming took 4 bases from V and 9 from J, leaving 10 bases between them. The CDR3 is 12 amino acids. CDR3 protein: CASSLTGRELFF. For the CDR3, the DNA is TGTGCCAGCAGCCTCACTGGCAGGGAGCTGTTTTTT.

The V gene is TRBV9, the J gene TRBJ2-7, with 8 bases lining up with TRBD1. This CDR3 is 14 amino acids long. Germline V CDR1 and CDR2: SGDLS, YYNGEE. The ends lost 3 bases at V and 3 bases at J; junction bases unmatched: 5. The CDR3 here is CASSAATGGYEQYF. CDR3 DNA sequence: TGTGCCAGCAGCGCCGCCACAGGGGGCTACGAGCAGTACTTC. Using reference TRBV9 and TRBJ2-7 for the parts outside the CDR3, the full variable domain is DSGVTQTPKHLITATGQRVTLRCSPRSGDLSVYWYQQSLDQGLQFLIQYYNGEERAKGNILERFSAQQFPDLHSELNLSSLELGDSALYFCASSAATGGYEQYFGPGTRLTVT.

The CDR3 spells CASSIGGQPQHF. CDR3 bases: TGTGCCAGTAGTATAGGGGGGCAGCCCCAGCATTTT. The genes are TRBV19 and TRBJ1-5; maybe TRBD1 (5 bases). This CDR3 contains 12 residues. Trimming left V 1 base short and J 7 bases short, with 5 bases between. Germline V gene lookup returns CDR1 LNHDA and CDR2 SQIVND (reference sequence).

The gene calls are TRBV10-3 and TRBJ1-3, with D unclear. Germline V gene sequence: CDR1 ENHRY, CDR2 SYGVKD. The CDR3 runs 13 residues. Deletions cut 9 bases from V and 3 bases from J, with 12 bases between. The CDR3, as DNA: TGTGCCATTCTACCAGAAAGTGGAAACACCATATATTTT. This encodes CAILPESGNTIYF.

The J gene is TRBJ2-1, the V gene TRBV28; D possibly matches TRBD1 or TRBD2 (5 bases each). The CDR3 contains 16 residues. Trimming left V 2 bases short and J 0 bases short, with 11 bases between. Germline lookup yields CDR1 MDHEN and CDR2 SYDVKM. The CDR3 DNA reads TGTGCCAGCAGTTTAGAGGGGTTGAGCTCCTACAATGAGCAGTTCTTC. Translation: CASSLEGLSSYNEQFF.

The genes are TRBV19 and TRBJ1-1, with a tentative D call TRBD1 (5 bases). The V gene's germline CDR1 is LNHDA and CDR2 SQIVND (reference sequence). The CDR3 loop spans 15 amino acids. V was cut by 3 bases and J by 2 bases, with 13 bases left in between. The CDR3 reads CASSIFSGDNTEAFF. The CDR3 DNA sequence: TGTGCCAGTAGTATCTTTTCTGGGGACAACACTGAAGCTTTCTTT.

The chain has TRBV29-1 and TRBJ2-5; 8 bases align to TRBD1. With 7 bases clipped from V and 3 bases from J, the junction kept 4 bases outside the gene matches. Germline lookup yields CDR1 SQVTM and CDR2 ANQGSEA. CDR3 length equals 12 residues. The CDR3 nucleotides read TGCAGCGGGGGGACAGGCAAAGAGACCCAGTACTTC. Its translation: CSGGTGKETQYF.

The chain employs TRBV9 and TRBJ1-1; TRBD1 might be the D (5 bases). Trimming pared 3 bases from V and 0 bases from J, leaving 6 bases between. The germline V gene encodes CDR1 SGDLS and CDR2 YYNGEE. The CDR3 extends over 13 amino acids. CDR3 nucleotides: TGTGCCAGCAGCGAACAGGTGAACACTGAAGCTTTCTTT. This encodes CASSEQVNTEAFF.

This clone was counted between two and nine times. The V call is TRBV30, the J call TRBJ2-2; 12 bases map to TRBD2. The CDR3 covers 18 residues. Per the germline V gene, CDR1 is GTSNPN and CDR2 is SVGIG (reference sequence). V was clipped by 2 bases and J by 7 bases; unmatched bases: 14. In DNA form, the CDR3 reads TGTGCCTGGAGTCGCAACCTACGACTAGCGGGGGAGCTCGGGGAGCTGTTTTTT. Residues: CAWSRNLRLAGELGELFF.

V usage is TRBV10-3 and J usage is TRBJ1-1; D remains unclear. This CDR3 spans 15 amino acids. Germline CDR1 reads ENHRY; CDR2 reads SYGVKD. Trimming pared 5 bases from V and 0 bases from J, leaving 13 bases between. This chain's CDR3 is CAISTGDYLNTEAFF. The CDR3 DNA reads as TGTGCCATCAGTACGGGAGATTACCTGAACACTGAAGCTTTCTTT.